The 9 T cell receptor beta chains presented below share a single source sample, sequenced in a study of post-analysis software for immune sequencing data. Study results and limitations: There were five TRBV segments more frequent in patients than controls, and TRBV5-6, TRBV5-1 and TRBV20-1 were among them.

The TCR beta cDNA libraries carried unique molecular identifiers. TCRdb re-derived calls from the PCR reads in MiXCR, one entry per CDR3 protein. The top ten hold approximately 5.4% of the sample, which has fewer than 550,000 distinct CDR3 sequences, about a third seen once. The antigens of these receptors remain unknown. The sample consisted of blood. The receptors were gathered from a girl aged 2 to 17 with multiple sclerosis.

The chain joins TRBV7-2 to TRBJ2-1, with 7 positions matching TRBD1. CDR3 size: 13 residues. Per germline, CDR1 SGHTA and CDR2 FQGNSA. J lost 14 bases, V lost 1 base, and 8 bases had no gene match. The CDR3 loop reads CASSLEPWTGEFF. The CDR3 DNA sequence: TGTGCCAGCAGCTTAGAGCCCTGGACAGGAGAGTTCTTC.

This clonotype was seen a handful of times. The V and J genes are TRBV20-1 and TRBJ2-5, with 8 bases that match TRBD2. The CDR3 is 14 amino acids. CDR1 is DFQATT and CDR2 is SNEGSKA in the germline V gene (reference sequence). V trimming: 5 bases; J trimming: 5 bases; junction bases outside the gene matches: 10. CDR3 nucleotide sequence: TGCAGTGCTCGAGGGAGCGGGGGTTGGGAGACCCAGTACTTC. It is translated as CSARGSGGWETQYF.

The chain's CDR3 is CASSYRLSTEAFF. The CDR3 DNA reads TGTGCCAGCAGTTACCGGCTGTCCACTGAAGCTTTCTTT. V usage is TRBV6-5 and J usage is TRBJ1-1; no clear D. Trimming cost V 2 bases and J 4 bases, with 8 bases left between them. Germline V gene sequence: CDR1 MNHEY, CDR2 SVGAGI. CDR3 size: 13 residues.

J is TRBJ2-5 and V is TRBV4-2; maybe TRBD2 (5 bases). The CDR3 runs 16 residues. Germline V gene lookup returns CDR1 LGHNA and CDR2 YNFKEQ. Trimming pared 0 bases from V and 1 base from J, leaving 12 bases between. This CDR3 reads CASSQDSQRSQETQYF. The CDR3 DNA sequence: TGTGCCAGCAGCCAAGATTCCCAGCGGAGCCAAGAGACCCAGTACTTC.

The chain combines TRBV6-2 or TRBV6-3 with TRBJ1-2; D is perhaps TRBD1 (6 bases). The germline CDR1 and CDR2 sequences are MNHEY and SVGEGT. The V end lost 3 bases, the J end lost 2 bases, and 13 bases lay between the germline ends. The CDR3 covers 15 residues. CDR3 loop: CASSYRWGQNYGYTF. CDR3 nucleotide sequence: TGTGCCAGCAGTTATCGATGGGGGCAGAACTATGGCTACACCTTC.

The chain carries TRBV6-6 and TRBJ2-3; TRBD1 matches 7 bases. CDR1 and CDR2 (germline): MNHNY, SVGAGI (reference sequence). The V gene end was trimmed by 6 bases and the J gene end by 4 bases; junction bases not matched to a gene: 7. CDR3 length: 14 amino acids. The CDR3 nucleotides read TGTGCCAGCAGCCACAGACAGGGATCAGATACGCAGTATTTT. It encodes CASSHRQGSDTQYF.

The chain joins TRBV29-1 to TRBJ2-2; TRBD2 matches at 8 bases. Germline V gene lookup returns CDR1 SQVTM and CDR2 ANQGSEA. Trimming took 7 bases from V and 6 from J; bases not matched to a gene: 7. CDR3 length: 13 amino acids. The CDR3 DNA sequence: TGCAGCGCGGGACTAGTAGGCCCCGGGGAGCTGTTTTTT. This encodes CSAGLVGPGELFF.

This clonotype was detected only a few times. The chain uses TRBV20-1 and TRBJ2-1, with D tentatively TRBD1 or TRBD2 (5 bases each). V was trimmed by 6 bases and J by 5 bases, leaving 14 bases between them. The germline CDR1 and CDR2 sequences are DFQATT and SNEGSKA (reference sequence). This CDR3 has 13 residues. CDR3 in amino acids: CSARDPPNNEQFF. Written as DNA, the CDR3 is TGCAGTGCAAGGGACCCCCCCAACAATGAGCAGTTCTTC.

This clonotype came up a few times. This chain links TRBV24-1 with TRBJ2-1; TRBD2 matches 7 bases. J lost 7 bases, V lost 1 base, and 15 bases had no gene match. Germline V CDR1 and CDR2: KGHDR, SFDVKD. The CDR3 contains 18 residues. In DNA, the CDR3 is TGTGCCACCAGTGATTTCTCAATCCCCGGGGGAGGGCGGAATGAGCAGTTCTTC. Protein product: CATSDFSIPGGGRNEQFF.